This T cell receptor (beta chain) stems from a study of blood T cells in healthy people across ages. This clonotype came up a few times. It was with a sample-barcoded 5' primer and a J-beta primer mix that a second PCR of roughly 7 to 12 cycles was run. TCRdb passed the 5' RACE reads through MiXCR, listing each CDR3 protein once. The table records approximately 690,000 distinct CDR3 sequences, under 65% of them present only once. The CDR3 sequence is 13 residues long. Trimming removed 2 bases at V and 3 bases at J, with 7 bases between. This chain links TRBV12-3 or TRBV12-4 with TRBJ1-1; D remains unclear. The sequencing input was blood. This sequence was found in a man aged 55 to 70 in good health. The CDR3 sequence: CASSLWVDTEAFF. The CDR3 region has the DNA TGTGCCAGCAGTTTATGGGTGGACACTGAAGCTTTCTTT.